The rows below give T cell receptor beta chains drawn from one sample of a study of blood T cells in healthy people across ages. TCRdb itself ran the 5' RACE reads through MiXCR, one entry per CDR3 protein. The data hold 910,000 or so distinct CDR3 sequences, with roughly 50% observed a single time. The material sequenced was blood. These receptors all stem from a woman aged 55 to 70 in good health. The CDR3 runs from the conserved cysteine through the conserved F or W.

v_call | cdr3_aa
TRBV30 | CAFTSGTSGSEQYF
TRBV14 | CASAGGLNEKLFF
TRBV15 | CATSDVDYSNQPQHF
TRBV5-1 | CASSLEIGGNQPQHF
TRBV7-2 | CASSLGREDTQYF
TRBV25-1 | CATGALESRETQYF
TRBV27 | CASISGDWNEQFF
TRBV12-3/TRBV12-4 | CASGGPVYEQYF
TRBV5-5 | CASSGHRSPYEQYF
TRBV28 | CASSFPSGGVTQYF
TRBV18 | CAISPPTQKETQYF
TRBV7-2 | CASSIPPWGNEQFF
TRBV10-3 | CAISEADRYGYTF
TRBV12-3/TRBV12-4 | CASSPWASGLVGDEQFF
TRBV7-2 | CASSPRTGIFEQYF
TRBV14 | CASSQYEWGMNTEAFF
TRBV5-6 | CASSLLGEQETQYF
TRBV7-9 | CASSLTPGLLSPEQYF
TRBV4-2 | CASSQALAGAPLEQYF
TRBV28 | CAGGVGQYEQYF
TRBV5-1 | CAAPRQGTSQPQHF
TRBV20-1 | CSARGRSSSGANVLTF
TRBV15 | CATSRPPGETDTQYF
TRBV7-2 | CASSLTRDRGDTQYF
TRBV7-2 | CASRPTSIYEQFF
TRBV3-1 | CASSQVGGRLYQETQYF
TRBV12-3/TRBV12-4 | CASSLRTGGYGYTF
TRBV2 | CASSVREDGETQYF
TRBV11-2 | CASSQAQLTDTQYF
TRBV5-5 | CASSFNRDRGYEQYF
TRBV4-3 | CASSHLYSGANVLTF
TRBV25-1 | CASSEYEGAGGYTF
TRBV4-2 | CASSLEGPDGYTF
TRBV20-1 | CSARLARGDIQPQHF
TRBV4-1 | CASSHLPQGLKYEQYF
TRBV5-5 | CASSWVPMGAAQETQYF
TRBV11-3 | CASSLTSGRASETQYF
TRBV4-3 | CASSQRSDRVNYEQYF
TRBV5-1 | CASSGGGGLTDTQYF
TRBV12-3/TRBV12-4 | CASSARSGLAGVATQYF
TRBV20-1 | CSATGDRVYNEQFF
TRBV15 | CATSRDPGGGQPQHF
TRBV20-1 | CSARGVASYEQFF
TRBV15 | CATTTETSYEQYF
TRBV29-1 | CSVQGAQVYTF
TRBV29-1 | CSVVTGPNSPLHF
TRBV20-1 | CSARATTGLIEQYF
TRBV29-1 | CSVARDPGTGELFF
TRBV18 | CASLPGAQRETQYF
TRBV12-3/TRBV12-4 | CASSFGLSTNEQFF
TRBV10-3 | CAIRLGGDETQYF
TRBV12-3/TRBV12-4 | CASSGQGPETQYF
TRBV7-6 | CASSPDGRSSTDTQYF
TRBV9 | CASSALGWDEQYF
TRBV7-9 | CASSPLGGRDIQYF
TRBV12-3/TRBV12-4 | CASRTRSSYEQYF
TRBV18 | CASSPPTVSTDTQYF
TRBV3-1 | CASRGRFGTGELFF
TRBV6-5 | CASSYGVSGSRLRGEQYF